The 3 T cell receptor beta chains presented below share a single source sample, sequenced in a study of shared clonotypes between healthy human individuals. CD45RO-negative, CCR7-selected cells formed the naive CD8 fraction, which excluded terminally differentiated effector memory CD45RA+ cells. Some clones are missing from TCRdb's copy, which holds only in-frame ones; the method was immunoSEQ multiplex PCR. Altogether millions of clones are present, about 93% being singletons, with the ten largest covering around 1.7%. Sample: naive CD8+ T cells from PBMCs. The source is a man in his late teens or twenties in good health. Some clones in this sample may be carry-over from other donors' samples.

This sequence joins TRBV19 and TRBJ2-3, with unresolved D. Per germline, CDR1 LNHDA and CDR2 SQIVND (reference sequence). The V and J ends lost 8 bases and 2 bases respectively, with 11 bases between them. This CDR3 is built from 13 residues. The CDR3 spells CASCPRPTDTQYF. DNA for the CDR3: TGTGCCAGTTGTCCCCGTCCCACAGATACGCAGTATTTT.

The chain employs TRBV5-1 and TRBJ1-2; tentatively, D is TRBD1 (5 bases). Germline V CDR1 and CDR2: SGHRS, YFSETQ. Trimming removed 0 bases at V and 5 bases at J, with 23 bases between. This CDR3 contains 18 residues. CDR3 DNA: TGCGCCAGCAGCTTGGCCAATAGTGCCGGGGACCAAGGTTATGGCTACACCTTC. It yields the protein CASSLANSAGDQGYGYTF.

The V call is TRBV15, the J call TRBJ1-5; unclear D gene. The CDR3 has 14 residues. V was clipped by 3 bases and J by 2 bases, with 8 bases between them. Germline CDR1 LNHNV, CDR2 YYDKDF (reference sequence). The CDR3 protein is CATSSPGGNQPQHF. The CDR3 bases are TGTGCCACCAGCAGCCCCGGGGGCAATCAGCCCCAGCATTTT.